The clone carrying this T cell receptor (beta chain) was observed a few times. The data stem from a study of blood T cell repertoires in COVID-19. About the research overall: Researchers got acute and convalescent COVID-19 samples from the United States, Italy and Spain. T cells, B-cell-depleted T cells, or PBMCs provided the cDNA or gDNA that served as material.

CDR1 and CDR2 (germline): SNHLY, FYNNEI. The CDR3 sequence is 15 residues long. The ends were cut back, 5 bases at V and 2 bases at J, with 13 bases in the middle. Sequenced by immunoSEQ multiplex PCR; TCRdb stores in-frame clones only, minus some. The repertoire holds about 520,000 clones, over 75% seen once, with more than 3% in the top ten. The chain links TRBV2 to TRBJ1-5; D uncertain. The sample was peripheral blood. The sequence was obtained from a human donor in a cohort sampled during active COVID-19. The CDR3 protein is CASSIEGEGNQPQHF. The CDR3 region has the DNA TGTGCCAGCAGTATAGAGGGTGAAGGCAATCAGCCCCAGCATTTT.